The clone carrying this TCR beta chain was found once. Its antigen is undetermined. The CDR3 spans 15 residues. Trimming shortened V by 3 bases and J by 1 base, and 10 bases separated the two germline ends. Germline V lookup: CDR1 SNHLY, CDR2 FYNNEI. The data stem from a study of T cells in narcolepsy. For the study at large: Donors had narcolepsy type 1 or type 2, or were healthy controls. Broader study findings: Some memory CD4+ repertoires had no autoreactive clone sequences. Autoreactive HCRT-specific and TRIB2-specific clonotypes were marked in same-patient CSF-versus-blood CD4+ comparisons. Autoreactive clonotypes reportedly recurred in blood of same and different patients, not controls.

Sequencing was performed with immunoSEQ multiplex PCR; in TCRdb, only in-frame clones are kept and a portion is missing. Here the sample spans some 37,000 clones, approximately 85% being singletons. The rearrangement joins TRBV2 to TRBJ1-5; weak D call: TRBD1 (5 bases). This TCR derives from a human donor with narcolepsy. The sequencing sample was made of CD45RA- memory CD4+ T cells from PBMCs. Here the CDR3 reads CASSDPGQSNQPQHF. In DNA, the CDR3 is TGTGCCAGCAGTGACCCTGGACAAAGCAATCAGCCCCAGCATTTT.